This TCR beta chain was sequenced during a study of cytomegalovirus exposure and HLA in healthy donors. For the study at large: Out of about 360 genotyped donors, less than 85% belonged to the Caucasian-associated ancestry cluster.

Germline lookup yields CDR1 SGHAT and CDR2 FQNNGV. The CDR3 covers 16 residues. Trimming pared 1 base from V and 2 bases from J, leaving 9 bases between. The PCR contained 60 Vbeta and 13 Jbeta primers. TCRdb keeps only in-frame clones here, not all; method: immunoSEQ multiplex PCR. The sample carries approximately 100,000 clones, about three quarters recorded once. This clone occurred a few times. The sample comprised PBMCs. The receptor was isolated from a human donor in good health. The chain links TRBV11-2 to TRBJ2-6; unclear D gene. CDR3 protein: CASSLGPFPGANVLTF. The CDR3 DNA sequence: TGTGCCAGCAGCTTAGGGCCATTCCCTGGGGCCAACGTCCTGACTTTC.